This TCR beta chain was recovered during a study of CD8+ T cells in alopecia areata. Sequencing relied on a cDNA template that was reverse transcribed from extracted RNA. This table comes from immunoSEQ multiplex PCR, and its TCRdb copy is limited to in-frame clones, with some not included. Among approximately 160,000 clones listed, around three fifths were seen once. Germline V gene sequence: CDR1 SGHAT, CDR2 FQNNGV. This CDR3 region has 14 residues. Losses at the gene ends were 5 bases for V and 6 bases for J; bases not matched to a gene: 9. Treatment meaning: oral pan-JAK inhibitor, 5-10 mg twice daily. Sorting separated CD4+ and CD8+ T cells out of PBMCs.

This receptor was taken from a human donor with alopecia areata. The chain uses TRBV11-2 and TRBJ1-1, with 7 bases that match TRBD1. This material consisted of CD4+ T cells sorted from blood, taken at week 24, from a patient treated with tofacitinib. CDR3 in amino acids: CASSQRRQGSEAFF. The CDR3 DNA reads as TGTGCCAGCAGCCAACGCCGACAGGGTTCTGAAGCTTTCTTT.